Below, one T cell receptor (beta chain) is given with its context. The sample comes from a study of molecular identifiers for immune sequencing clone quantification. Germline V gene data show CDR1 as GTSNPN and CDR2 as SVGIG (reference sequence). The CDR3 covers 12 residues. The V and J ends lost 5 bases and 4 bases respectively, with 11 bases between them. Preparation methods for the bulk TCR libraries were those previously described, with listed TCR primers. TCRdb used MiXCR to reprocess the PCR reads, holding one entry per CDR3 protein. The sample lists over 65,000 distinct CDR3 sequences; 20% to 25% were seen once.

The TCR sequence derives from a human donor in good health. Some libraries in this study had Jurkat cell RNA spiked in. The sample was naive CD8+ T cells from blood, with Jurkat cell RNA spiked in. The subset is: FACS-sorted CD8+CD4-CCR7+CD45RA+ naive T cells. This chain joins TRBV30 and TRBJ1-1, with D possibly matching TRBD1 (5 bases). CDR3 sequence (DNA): TGTGCCTGGTCACTTGGGGGCACTGAAGCTTTCTTT. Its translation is CAWSLGGTEAFF.